A single sample is the source of the 26 T cell receptor beta chains below, sequenced in a study of shared clonotypes between healthy human individuals. This table comes from immunoSEQ multiplex PCR, and its TCRdb copy is limited to in-frame clones, with some not included. This sample has around 2,000,000 clones, with roughly 94% found just once. Terminally differentiated effector memory CD45RA+ cells were excluded by CCR7 positive selection of CD45RO-negative cells. Specimen: naive CD8+ T cells sorted from blood. The receptor source for this set is a man between 18 and 35 years old in good health.

This CDR3 reads CASSPGTGNSNQPQHF. CDR3 coding DNA: TGTGCCAGCAGCCCAGGGACAGGGAATAGCAATCAGCCCCAGCATTTT. The rearrangement links TRBV7-6 to TRBJ1-5; 9 nucleotides align to TRBD1. Trimming removed 5 bases from V and 0 bases from J; junction bases left unmatched: 5. The CDR3 contains 16 residues. Germline CDR1 and CDR2: SGHVS and FNYEAQ.

V is TRBV29-1 and J is TRBJ2-1, with 11 bases identical to TRBD2. CDR1 SQVTM and CDR2 ANQGSEA come from the germline V gene. The CDR3 has 15 residues. V lost 4 bases to trimming and J lost 1 base; unmatched junction nucleotides: 3. CDR3 in DNA: TGCAGCGTTGCCTTAGCGGGGGGGTCCTACAATGAGCAGTTCTTC. Translating it yields CSVALAGGSYNEQFF.

This clone was counted once. The chain uses TRBV5-4 and TRBJ2-3; 11 bases are shared with TRBD2. V shed 4 bases and J 5 bases; nucleotides not matched to a gene: 9. This CDR3 has 16 amino acids. Germline CDR1 is SGHNT and CDR2 is YYREEE (reference sequence). The chain's CDR3 is CASSPRLAGPGDTQYF. The CDR3 bases are TGTGCCAGCAGCCCCCGACTAGCGGGACCCGGAGATACGCAGTATTTT.

The rearrangement links TRBV27 to TRBJ2-3; TRBD2 aligns across 7 bases. J gave up 6 bases and V 8 bases, and 20 bases lay outside the gene matches. This CDR3 has 17 residues. Germline assignment: CDR1 MNHEY and CDR2 SMNVEV (reference sequence). CDR3 sequence: CASGLLSSSGWADTQYF. In DNA, the CDR3 is TGTGCCAGCGGGTTACTCTCCTCTAGCGGTTGGGCGGATACGCAGTATTTT.

The genes are TRBV7-6 and TRBJ2-1; TRBD2 matches 10 bases. The CDR3 has 15 residues. J lost 4 bases, V lost 4 bases, and 4 bases had no gene match. CDR1 and CDR2 from the germline V gene are SGHVS and FNYEAQ. CDR3 region: CASSSASGGYNEQFF. The DNA for the CDR3 is TGTGCCAGCAGCTCCGCTAGCGGGGGTTACAATGAGCAGTTCTTC. Full variable domain (rest looked up from reference TRBV7-6 and TRBJ2-1): GAGVSQSPRYKVTKRGQDVALRCDPISGHVSLYWYRQALGQGPEFLTYFNYEAQQDKSGLPNDRFSAERPEGSISTLTIQRTEQRDSAMYRCASSSASGGYNEQFFGPGTRLTVL.

The chain employs TRBV18 and TRBJ1-1; no clear D. CDR3 length: 12 amino acids. CDR1 KGHSH and CDR2 LQKENI come from the germline V gene. V shed 1 base and J shed 11 bases, with 11 bases lying between them. The CDR3 is CASSPQGYEAFF. CDR3 bases: TGTGCCAGCTCACCACAGGGATACGAGGCTTTCTTT.

The chain has TRBV10-2 and TRBJ2-7; 7 nucleotides line up with TRBD1. V was clipped by 3 bases and J by 2 bases; unmatched bases: 10. Per the germline V gene, CDR1 is WSHSY and CDR2 is SAAADI. The CDR3 covers 16 residues. The CDR3 here is CASSDREQGLTYEQYF. The CDR3 region has the DNA TGCGCCAGCAGTGATCGGGAACAGGGGTTGACCTACGAGCAGTACTTC.

The J gene is TRBJ2-2, the V gene TRBV19; 11 bases match TRBD1. V trimming: 10 bases; J trimming: 1 base; junction bases outside the gene matches: 5. The CDR3 is 15 residues long. CDR1 and CDR2 from the germline V gene are LNHDA and SQIVND (reference sequence). This CDR3 is CATAGQGENTGELFF. DNA of the CDR3: TGTGCCACCGCGGGACAGGGGGAGAACACCGGGGAGCTGTTTTTT.

CDR3 sequence (DNA): TGTGCCTGGAGTCCCAACACATCGACCGGGGAGCTGTTTTTT. It translates to CAWSPNTSTGELFF. This chain connects TRBV30 to TRBJ2-2; D not certain. This CDR3 is 14 amino acids long. Germline V CDR1 and CDR2: GTSNPN, SVGIG (reference sequence). V was trimmed by 2 bases and J by 5 bases, leaving 12 bases between them.

The V and J genes are TRBV10-3 and TRBJ2-7; D is unclear. The CDR3 runs to 12 residues. V lost 4 bases, J lost 4 bases, and 8 bases lay in between. CDR1 and CDR2 from the germline V gene are ENHRY and SYGVKD. The CDR3 region is CAISGSVYEQYF. The CDR3 DNA follows: TGTGCCATCAGTGGGTCTGTATACGAGCAGTACTTC.

V gene TRBV28 combines with J gene TRBJ2-7; 7 nucleotides line up with TRBD2. Trimming took 6 bases from V and 3 from J; bases not matched to a gene: 2. The germline gives CDR1 MDHEN, CDR2 SYDVKM. CDR3 size: 12 residues. Here the CDR3 DNA reads TGTGCCAGCAGAGGGACTATCTACGAGCAGTACTTC. This gives the protein CASRGTIYEQYF.

The chain is built from TRBV7-9 and TRBJ2-2; D not resolved. Germline CDR1 is SEHNR and CDR2 is FQNEAQ (reference sequence). The CDR3 totals 14 residues. V was shortened by 11 bases and J by 0 bases, with 13 bases between the two germline ends. Here the CDR3 DNA reads TGTGCCCTCACAAGTTGGTCGAACACCGGGGAGCTGTTTTTT. Translating gives CALTSWSNTGELFF.

The chain links TRBV27 to TRBJ2-7, with TRBD2 identical over 12 bases. Germline V lookup: CDR1 MNHEY, CDR2 SMNVEV (reference sequence). The J segment lost 5 bases and the V segment lost 5 bases, leaving 10 bases of the junction unmatched. This CDR3 has 16 residues. The CDR3, as DNA: TGTGCCAGCAGTGCCATCCTAGCGGGAGGGCCTGACGAGCAGTACTTC. The encoded protein is CASSAILAGGPDEQYF.

J is TRBJ1-2 and V is TRBV21-1; the table's D call TRBD1 went unverified against the DNA. TRBV21-1 is annotated as a pseudogene. This CDR3 is built from 14 residues. The CDR3 DNA reads as TGTGCCACCTCCCAGGGACAGCCTCTCTATGGCTACACCTTC. Encoded protein: CATSQGQPLYGYTF.

This rearrangement joins TRBV28 to TRBJ2-1; TRBD2 matches 8 bases. The V segment lost 5 bases and the J segment 8 bases; nucleotides outside the gene matches: 5. Germline V lookup: CDR1 MDHEN, CDR2 SYDVKM. This CDR3 contains 13 residues. The CDR3, as DNA: TGTGCCAGCAGTCTCGGGGGGGCCGATGAGCAGTTCTTC. The encoded protein is CASSLGGADEQFF.

This clone was detected only a few times. This rearrangement joins TRBV14 to TRBJ1-2; D call uncertain. The CDR3 length is 13 residues. Germline lookup yields CDR1 SGHDN and CDR2 FVKESK. The V and J ends lost 1 base and 3 bases respectively, with 6 bases between them. The CDR3 DNA reads as TGTGCCAGCAGCCAAGTTAGGGACTATGGCTACACCTTC. Amino acids: CASSQVRDYGYTF.

The chain uses TRBV30 and TRBJ2-7; D is unresolved. This CDR3 spans 13 amino acids. Germline V gives CDR1 GTSNPN, CDR2 SVGIG (reference sequence). V was trimmed by 1 base and J by 2 bases, leaving 9 bases between them. This chain's CDR3 is CAWSAGRTYEQYF. The CDR3 nucleotides read TGTGCCTGGAGTGCCGGCAGAACCTACGAGCAGTACTTC.

V gene TRBV27 combines with J gene TRBJ1-1, with 7 bases identical to TRBD1. The CDR3 spans 15 residues. The germline V gene encodes CDR1 MNHEY and CDR2 SMNVEV (reference sequence). V lost 3 bases and J lost 2; bases outside the gene matches: 6. This CDR3 is CASSLTGPVNTEAFF. The CDR3 region has the DNA TGTGCCAGCAGTTTGACAGGGCCGGTAAACACTGAAGCTTTCTTT.

The chain uses TRBV13 and TRBJ2-2; possible D gene TRBD2, 6 bases. The ends were cut back, 2 bases at V and 8 bases at J, with 12 bases in the middle. The germline CDR1 and CDR2 sequences are PRHDT and FYEKMQ (reference sequence). The CDR3 totals 14 residues. CDR3 in amino acids: CASSLRLASGELFF. The CDR3, as DNA: TGTGCCAGCAGCTTACGGCTAGCGTCGGGGGAGCTGTTTTTT. Drawing the rest from reference TRBV13 and TRBJ2-2, the complete variable domain is AAGVIQSPRHLIKEKRETATLKCYPIPRHDTVYWYQQGPGQDPQFLISFYEKMQSDKGSIPDRFSAQQFSDYHSELNMSSLELGDSALYFCASSLRLASGELFFGEGSRLTVL.

This clone was seen only once. This chain connects TRBV4-1 to TRBJ1-2, with D possibly being TRBD1 (5 bases). Trimming took 1 base from V and 5 from J, leaving 14 bases between them. Looked up from germline, CDR1 is MGHRA and CDR2 is YSYEKL. The CDR3 covers 15 residues. This CDR3 reads CASSQVMGDNYGYTF. The CDR3 nucleotides read TGCGCCAGCAGCCAAGTCATGGGGGATAATTATGGCTACACCTTC.

The table lists this clone with a count of one. The chain is built from TRBV10-2 and TRBJ2-1; either TRBD1 or TRBD2 may supply D (5 bases each). Germline CDR1 and CDR2: WSHSY and SAAADI. The V end lost 0 bases, the J end lost 4 bases, and 10 bases lay between the germline ends. The CDR3 is 15 residues long. The CDR3 sequence: CASSESGPTYNEQFF. The CDR3 DNA follows: TGCGCCAGCAGTGAGTCGGGACCAACTTACAATGAGCAGTTCTTC.

The chain couples TRBV7-9 to TRBJ2-7, with a weak D call TRBD1 (7 bases). Trimming took off 5 bases at V and 1 base at J, with 12 bases between the two ends. The CDR3 spans 14 residues. Germline V gene sequence: CDR1 SEHNR, CDR2 FQNEAQ (reference sequence). This CDR3 reads CASSPTGRSYEQYF. The CDR3 DNA follows: TGTGCCAGCAGCCCGACAGGGAGGTCCTACGAGCAGTACTTC.

In its sample, this clone was seen once. Distinct nucleotide sequences in the sample also encode this CDR3. The V gene is TRBV6-5, the J gene TRBJ1-2; no reliable D call. V was shortened by 0 bases and J by 4 bases, with 9 bases between the two germline ends. This CDR3 has 14 amino acids. Germline lookup yields CDR1 MNHEY and CDR2 SVGAGI. The CDR3 DNA follows: TGTGCCAGCAGTTACTCCCCGGGATCCTATGGCTACACCTTC. Amino acids: CASSYSPGSYGYTF.

Comments on this clone: Distinct nucleotide sequences in the sample also encode this CDR3. The genes are TRBV6-1 and TRBJ2-7, with D perhaps matching TRBD2 (6 bases). CDR3 size: 14 residues. Germline V gene data show CDR1 as MNHNS and CDR2 as SASEGT. With 2 bases removed from V and 1 base from J, the gap between germline ends came to 9 bases. The CDR3, as DNA: TGTGCCAGCAGTGAATTTGGGGGGTCCTACGAGCAGTACTTC. Residues: CASSEFGGSYEQYF.

J is TRBJ2-1 and V is TRBV5-8; 7 bases agree with TRBD2. CDR3 length: 15 residues. The germline CDR1 and CDR2 sequences are SGHTS and YDEGEE. The V gene end was trimmed by 0 bases and the J gene end by 4 bases; junction bases not matched to a gene: 4. CDR3 amino acids: CASSLVVAGYNEQFF. CDR3 sequence (DNA): TGTGCCAGCAGCTTGGTGGTAGCGGGTTACAATGAGCAGTTCTTC.

This chain uses TRBV7-9 with TRBJ2-1; D possibly corresponds to TRBD2 (6 bases). Germline loops: CDR1 SEHNR, CDR2 FQNEAQ (reference sequence). The CDR3 covers 13 residues. V was cut by 1 base and J by 8 bases, with 9 bases left in between. CDR3 residues: CASSLELADEQFF. CDR3 coding DNA: TGTGCCAGCAGCTTAGAACTAGCAGATGAGCAGTTCTTC.